This T cell receptor beta chain was sequenced during a study of T-cell reconstitution after alpha-beta-depleted transplantation in children. Study-level results: Hyperexpanded clones declined; after one year, newly produced T cells mostly supplied diversity.

For this clonotype: What it recognizes is unknown.

As it was prepared, the TCRbeta library received unique molecular identifiers. Each CDR3 protein is one row after TCRdb ran MiXCR on the PCR reads. This sample has just under 250,000 distinct CDR3 sequences, with 25% found just once. Germline CDR1 reads DFQATT; CDR2 reads SNEGSKA (reference sequence). The CDR3 is made up of 14 amino acids. The V end was cut by 6 bases, the J end by 1 base, with 14 bases between. The source is a girl aged 2-10 years with Fanconi anemia, due to receive a stem cell transplant. Sequencing used PBMCs, obtained before TCRalphabeta/CD19-depleted stem cell transplant. V gene TRBV20-1 combines with J gene TRBJ2-3; D call uncertain. CDR3 region: CSAGRYGRTDTQYF. In DNA, the CDR3 is TGCAGTGCGGGCAGGTATGGGCGCACAGATACGCAGTATTTT.